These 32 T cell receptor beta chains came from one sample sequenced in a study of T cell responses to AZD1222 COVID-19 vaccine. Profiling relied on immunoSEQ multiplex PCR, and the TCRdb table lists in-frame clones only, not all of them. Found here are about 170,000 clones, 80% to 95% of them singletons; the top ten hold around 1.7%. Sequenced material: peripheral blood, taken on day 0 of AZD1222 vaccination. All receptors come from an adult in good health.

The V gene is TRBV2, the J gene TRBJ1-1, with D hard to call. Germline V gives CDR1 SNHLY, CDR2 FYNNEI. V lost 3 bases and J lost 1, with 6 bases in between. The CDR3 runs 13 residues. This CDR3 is CASSDQKNTEAFF. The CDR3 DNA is TGTGCCAGCAGTGACCAGAAGAACACTGAAGCTTTCTTT. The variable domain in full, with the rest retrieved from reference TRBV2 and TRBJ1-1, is EPEVTQTPSHQVTQMGQEVILRCVPISNHLYFYWYRQILGQKVEFLVSFYNNEISEKSEIFDDQFSVERPDGSNFTLKIRSTKLEDSAMYFCASSDQKNTEAFFGQGTRLTVV.

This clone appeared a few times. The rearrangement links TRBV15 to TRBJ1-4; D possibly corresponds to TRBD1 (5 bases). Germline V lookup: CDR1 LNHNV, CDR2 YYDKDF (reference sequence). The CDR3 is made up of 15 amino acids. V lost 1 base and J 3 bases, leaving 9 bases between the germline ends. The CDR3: CATSRARGANEKLFF. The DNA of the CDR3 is TGTGCCACCAGCAGAGCTCGGGGGGCTAATGAAAAACTGTTTTTT.

The CDR3 region is CASSQETPLAANTGELFF. CDR3 nucleotides: TGTGCCAGCAGCCAAGAGACCCCACTAGCGGCGAACACCGGGGAGCTGTTTTTT. The gene calls are TRBV4-2 and TRBJ2-2, with 8 bases matching TRBD2. The CDR3 has 18 residues. CDR1 is LGHNA, CDR2 YNFKEQ, per germline. After removal of 0 bases from V and 0 bases from J, the junction contained 6 bases not matched to a gene.

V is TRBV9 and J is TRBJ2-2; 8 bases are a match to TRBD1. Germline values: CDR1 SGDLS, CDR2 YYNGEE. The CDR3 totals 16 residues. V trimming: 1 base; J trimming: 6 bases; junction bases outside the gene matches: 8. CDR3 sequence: CASSVTQGAGPGELFF. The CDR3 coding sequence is TGTGCCAGCAGCGTAACGCAGGGGGCAGGACCCGGGGAGCTGTTTTTT.

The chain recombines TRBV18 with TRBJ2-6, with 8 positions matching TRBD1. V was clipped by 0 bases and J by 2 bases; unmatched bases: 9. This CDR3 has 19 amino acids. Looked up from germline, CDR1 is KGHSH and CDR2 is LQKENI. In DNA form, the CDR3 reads TGTGCCAGCTCACCACCGCTGGCAGGGGGCGCCCCTGGGGCCAACGTCCTGACTTTC. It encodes CASSPPLAGGAPGANVLTF.

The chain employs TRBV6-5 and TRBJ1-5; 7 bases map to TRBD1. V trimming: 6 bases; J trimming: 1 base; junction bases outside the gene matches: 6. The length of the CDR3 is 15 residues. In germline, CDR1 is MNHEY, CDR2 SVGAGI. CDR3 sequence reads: CASRPTGMSNQPQHF. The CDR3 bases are TGTGCCAGCAGACCGACAGGGATGAGCAATCAGCCCCAGCATTTT.

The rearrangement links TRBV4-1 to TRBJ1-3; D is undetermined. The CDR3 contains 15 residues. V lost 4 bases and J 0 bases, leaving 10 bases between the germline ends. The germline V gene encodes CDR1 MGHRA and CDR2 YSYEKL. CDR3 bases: TGCGCCAGCAGCCCTTGGCCCAGCTCTGGAAACACCATATATTTT. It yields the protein CASSPWPSSGNTIYF.

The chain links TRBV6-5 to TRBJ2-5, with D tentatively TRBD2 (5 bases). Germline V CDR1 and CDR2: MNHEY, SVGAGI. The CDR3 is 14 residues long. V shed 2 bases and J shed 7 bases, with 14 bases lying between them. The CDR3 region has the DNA TGTGCCAGCAGTTACGGGATGGGAGAGGGGACCCAGTACTTC. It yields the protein CASSYGMGEGTQYF.

Here the CDR3 reads CASSLVATGGKWGTEAFF. The CDR3 DNA is TGTGCCAGCAGCTTGGTGGCGACAGGGGGCAAGTGGGGCACTGAAGCTTTCTTT. The chain links TRBV5-6 to TRBJ1-1; 10 nucleotides match TRBD1. This CDR3 has 18 residues. V was clipped by 0 bases and J by 4 bases; unmatched bases: 12. The germline gives CDR1 SGHDT, CDR2 YYEEEE.

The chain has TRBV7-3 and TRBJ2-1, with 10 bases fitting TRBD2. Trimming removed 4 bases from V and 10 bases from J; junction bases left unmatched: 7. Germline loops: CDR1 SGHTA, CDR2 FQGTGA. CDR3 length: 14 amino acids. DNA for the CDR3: TGTGCCAGCAGCTCTGGACTAGCGGAAACAGAGCAGTTCTTC. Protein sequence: CASSSGLAETEQFF.

CDR3 protein: CASRPQVAEPQHF. The CDR3 DNA follows: TGTGCCAGTAGACCACAGGTAGCTGAGCCCCAGCATTTT. The chain recombines TRBV19 with TRBJ1-5; the D gene is possibly TRBD1 (5 bases). The germline V gene encodes CDR1 LNHDA and CDR2 SQIVND (reference sequence). Trimming took off 6 bases at V and 8 bases at J, with 14 bases between the two ends. The CDR3 runs 13 residues.

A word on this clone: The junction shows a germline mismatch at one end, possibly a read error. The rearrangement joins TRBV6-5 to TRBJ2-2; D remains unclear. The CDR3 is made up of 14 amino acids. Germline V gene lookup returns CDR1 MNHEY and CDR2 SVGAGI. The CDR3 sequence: CTSSKGDKLGELFF. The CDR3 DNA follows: TGTACCAGCAGCAAAGGAGACAAACTTGGGGAGCTGTTTTTT.

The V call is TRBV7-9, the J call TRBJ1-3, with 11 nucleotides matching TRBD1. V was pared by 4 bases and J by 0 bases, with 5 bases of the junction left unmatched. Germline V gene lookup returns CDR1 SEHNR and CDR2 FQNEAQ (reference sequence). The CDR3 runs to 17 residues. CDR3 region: CASSSWTGGNSGNTIYF. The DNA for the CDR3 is TGTGCCAGCAGCTCCTGGACAGGGGGCAACTCTGGAAACACCATATATTTT.

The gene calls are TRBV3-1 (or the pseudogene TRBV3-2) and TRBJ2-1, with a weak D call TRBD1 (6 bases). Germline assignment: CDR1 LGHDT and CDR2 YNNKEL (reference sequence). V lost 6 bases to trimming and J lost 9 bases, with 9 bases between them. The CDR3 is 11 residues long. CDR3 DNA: TGTGCCAGCAGTACAGGGATTGAGCAGTTCTTC. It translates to CASSTGIEQFF.

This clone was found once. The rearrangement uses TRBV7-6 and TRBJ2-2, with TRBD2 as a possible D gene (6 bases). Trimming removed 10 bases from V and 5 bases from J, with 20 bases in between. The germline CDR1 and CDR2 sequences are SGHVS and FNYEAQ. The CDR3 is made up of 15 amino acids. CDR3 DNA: TGTGCCACTTCTTCGGCAGGGCGGGGAACCGGGGAGCTGTTTTTT. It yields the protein CATSSAGRGTGELFF.

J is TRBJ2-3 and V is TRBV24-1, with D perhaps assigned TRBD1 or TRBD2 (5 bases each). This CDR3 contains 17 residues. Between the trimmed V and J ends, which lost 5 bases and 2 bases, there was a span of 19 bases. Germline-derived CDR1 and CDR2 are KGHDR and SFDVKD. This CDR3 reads CATSGVGPGHLTDTQYF. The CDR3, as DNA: TGTGCCACCAGTGGAGTGGGACCAGGCCACCTCACAGATACGCAGTATTTT.

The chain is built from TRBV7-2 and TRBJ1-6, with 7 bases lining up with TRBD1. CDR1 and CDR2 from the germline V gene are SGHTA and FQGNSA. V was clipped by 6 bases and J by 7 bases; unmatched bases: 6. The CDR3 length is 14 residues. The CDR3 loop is CASRPTGFNSPLHF. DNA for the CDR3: TGTGCCAGCAGGCCGACAGGGTTCAATTCACCCCTCCACTTT.

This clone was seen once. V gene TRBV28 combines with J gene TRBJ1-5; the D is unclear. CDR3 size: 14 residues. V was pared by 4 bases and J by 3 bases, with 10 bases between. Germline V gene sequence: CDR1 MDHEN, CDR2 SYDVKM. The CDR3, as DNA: TGTGCCAGCAGTTCGTGGAAAGACAATCAGCCCCAGCATTTT. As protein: CASSSWKDNQPQHF.

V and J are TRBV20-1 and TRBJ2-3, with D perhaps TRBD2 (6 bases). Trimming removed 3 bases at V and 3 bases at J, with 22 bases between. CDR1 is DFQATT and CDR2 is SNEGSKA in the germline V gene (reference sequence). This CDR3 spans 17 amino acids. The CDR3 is CSASGPGRSSGTDTQYF. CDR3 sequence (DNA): TGCAGTGCTAGTGGCCCAGGGAGGAGTTCGGGGACAGATACGCAGTATTTT.

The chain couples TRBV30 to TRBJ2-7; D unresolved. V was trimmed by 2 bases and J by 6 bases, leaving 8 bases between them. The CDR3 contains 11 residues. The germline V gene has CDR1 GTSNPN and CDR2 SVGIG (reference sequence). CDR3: CAWSLLAEQYF. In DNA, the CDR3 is TGTGCCTGGAGTCTGTTGGCCGAGCAGTACTTC.

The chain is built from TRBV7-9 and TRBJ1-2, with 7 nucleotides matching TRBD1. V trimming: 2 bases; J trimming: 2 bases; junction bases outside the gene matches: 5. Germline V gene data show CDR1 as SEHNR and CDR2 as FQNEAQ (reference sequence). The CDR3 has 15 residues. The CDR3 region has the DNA TGTGCCAGCAGCTTACGTGGACAGGAAAACTATGGCTACACCTTC. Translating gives CASSLRGQENYGYTF.

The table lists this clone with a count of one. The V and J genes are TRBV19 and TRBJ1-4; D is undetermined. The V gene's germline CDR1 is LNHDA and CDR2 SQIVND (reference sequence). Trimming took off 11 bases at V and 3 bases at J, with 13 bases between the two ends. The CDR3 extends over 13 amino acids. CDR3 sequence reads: CACKDNPNEKLFF. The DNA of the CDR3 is TGTGCCTGCAAAGACAATCCTAATGAAAAACTGTTTTTT.

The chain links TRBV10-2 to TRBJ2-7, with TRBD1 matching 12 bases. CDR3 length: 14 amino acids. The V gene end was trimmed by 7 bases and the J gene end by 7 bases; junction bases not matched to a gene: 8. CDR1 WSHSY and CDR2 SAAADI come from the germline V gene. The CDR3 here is CASKRDRGRREQYF. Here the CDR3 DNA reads TGCGCCAGCAAGAGGGACAGGGGGCGCCGGGAGCAGTACTTC.

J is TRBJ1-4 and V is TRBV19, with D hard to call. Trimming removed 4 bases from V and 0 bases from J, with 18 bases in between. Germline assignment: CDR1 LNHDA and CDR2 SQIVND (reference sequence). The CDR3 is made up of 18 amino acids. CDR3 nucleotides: TGTGCCAGTAGTAAGATGGCCCCAGGAACTGCAACTAATGAAAAACTGTTTTTT. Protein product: CASSKMAPGTATNEKLFF.

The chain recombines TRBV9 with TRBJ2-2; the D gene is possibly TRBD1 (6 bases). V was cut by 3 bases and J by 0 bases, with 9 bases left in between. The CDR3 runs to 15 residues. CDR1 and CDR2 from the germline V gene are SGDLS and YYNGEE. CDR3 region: CASSAGTTNTGELFF. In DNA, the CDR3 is TGTGCCAGCAGCGCCGGGACAACGAACACCGGGGAGCTGTTTTTT.

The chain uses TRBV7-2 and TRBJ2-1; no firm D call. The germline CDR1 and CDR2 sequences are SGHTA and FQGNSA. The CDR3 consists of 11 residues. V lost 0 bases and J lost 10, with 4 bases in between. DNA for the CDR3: TGTGCCAGCAGCTTAGCGGCCGAGCAGTTCTTC. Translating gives CASSLAAEQFF. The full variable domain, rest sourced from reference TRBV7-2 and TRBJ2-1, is GAGVSQSPSNKVTEKGKDVELRCDPISGHTALYWYRQSLGQGLEFLIYFQGNSAPDKSGLPSDRFSAERTGGSVSTLTIQRTQQEDSAVYLCASSLAAEQFFGPGTRLTVL.

CDR3 loop: CASSLLGFNEQFF. In DNA form, the CDR3 reads TGCGCCAGCAGCTTGTTGGGCTTCAATGAGCAGTTCTTC. The chain carries TRBV5-1 and TRBJ2-1; D is unresolved. Trimming took off 1 base at V and 6 bases at J, with 8 bases between the two ends. The CDR3 is 13 residues long. Germline loops: CDR1 SGHRS, CDR2 YFSETQ.

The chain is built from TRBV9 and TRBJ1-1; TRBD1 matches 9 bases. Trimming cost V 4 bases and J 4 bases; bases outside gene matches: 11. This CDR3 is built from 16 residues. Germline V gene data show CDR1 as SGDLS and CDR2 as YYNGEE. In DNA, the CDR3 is TGTGCCAGCAGCTACCGGGACAGGGCAGGGGGCACTGAAGCTTTCTTT. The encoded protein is CASSYRDRAGGTEAFF.

CDR3 nucleotides: TGTGCCAGCAGGATACCGGGACAGGGACCTAACTATGGCTACACCTTC. This encodes CASRIPGQGPNYGYTF. The genes are TRBV2 and TRBJ1-2; 9 positions match TRBD1. From germline, CDR1 is SNHLY and CDR2 FYNNEI. After removal of 6 bases from V and 0 bases from J, the junction contained 8 bases not matched to a gene. This CDR3 region has 16 residues.

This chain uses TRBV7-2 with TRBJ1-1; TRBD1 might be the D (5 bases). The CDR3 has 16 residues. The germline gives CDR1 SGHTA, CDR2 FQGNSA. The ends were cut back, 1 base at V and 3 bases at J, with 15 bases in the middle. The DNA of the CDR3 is TGTGCCAGCAGCTTAGGTAAAAGGGACTGGGACACTGAAGCTTTCTTT. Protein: CASSLGKRDWDTEAFF.

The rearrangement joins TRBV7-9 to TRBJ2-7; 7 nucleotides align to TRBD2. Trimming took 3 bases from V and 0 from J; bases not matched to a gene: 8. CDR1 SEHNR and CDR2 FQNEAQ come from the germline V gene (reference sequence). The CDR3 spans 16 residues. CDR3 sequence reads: CASSFPSRGISYEQYF. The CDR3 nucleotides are TGTGCCAGCAGCTTCCCCTCGCGGGGGATCTCCTACGAGCAGTACTTC.

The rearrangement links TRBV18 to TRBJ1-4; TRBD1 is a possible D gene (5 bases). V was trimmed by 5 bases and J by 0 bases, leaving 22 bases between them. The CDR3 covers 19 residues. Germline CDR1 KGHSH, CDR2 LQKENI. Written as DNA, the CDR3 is TGTGCCAGCTCAAGCCCCGGGACCGTTCCCCTTACAACTAATGAAAAACTGTTTTTT. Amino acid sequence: CASSSPGTVPLTTNEKLFF. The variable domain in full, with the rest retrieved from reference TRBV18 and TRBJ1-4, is NAGVMQNPRHLVRRRGQEARLRCSPMKGHSHVYWYRQLPEEGLKFMVYLQKENIIDESGMPKERFSAEFPKEGPSILRIQQVVRGDSAAYFCASSSPGTVPLTTNEKLFFGSGTQLSVL.